A selection of T cell receptor beta chains follows, all from one sample in a study of shared clonotypes between healthy human individuals. Clones were sequenced by immunoSEQ multiplex PCR, and TCRdb holds only the in-frame ones, with some missing. The sample has some 1 million clones, under 80% seen once. Sequencing was done on a sample of memory CD4+ T cells sorted from blood. These receptors were collected from a man in his late teens or twenties in good health. The CDR3 runs from the conserved cysteine through the conserved F or W. The D gene is left open where the match is weak. A clone size is listed for some rows: how often the clone was seen (once, few, many), or a class if it is expanded.

v_call	clone_size	d_call	j_call	cdr3_aa	cdr3_nt
TRBV11-2	.	TRBD1	TRBJ2-6	CASSFQRTGYGANVLTF	TGTGCCAGCAGCTTTCAAAGGACAGGGTACGGGGCCAACGTCCTGACTTTC
TRBV19	.	.	TRBJ1-3	CASSIAGGISGNTIYF	TGTGCCAGTAGTATAGCCGGGGGAATCTCTGGAAACACCATATATTTT
TRBV10-3	.	.	TRBJ1-2	CAISESIRTIVNYGYTF	TGTGCCATCAGTGAGTCGATTAGGACGATAGTTAACTATGGCTACACCTTC
TRBV18	.	TRBD1	TRBJ2-7	CASSQGQEKPYEQYF	TGTGCCAGCTCACAGGGACAGGAAAAACCCTACGAGCAGTACTTC
TRBV20-1	.	.	TRBJ2-7	CSASRDEQYF	TGCAGTGCTAGCCGCGACGAGCAGTACTTC
TRBV7-9	once	.	TRBJ2-7	CASSSLTGPYEQYF	TGTGCCAGCAGCTCGTTGACTGGGCCCTACGAGCAGTACTTC
TRBV12-5	.	.	TRBJ2-7	CASGLVTYEQYF	TGTGCTAGTGGTTTGGTGACCTACGAGCAGTACTTC
TRBV5-1	.	.	TRBJ2-7	CASSSGGGGEQYF	TGCGCCAGCAGCTCCGGCGGAGGTGGGGAGCAGTACTTC
TRBV4-3	.	.	TRBJ1-1	CASSQEWEGTEAFF	TGCGCCAGCAGCCAAGAGTGGGAGGGCACTGAAGCTTTCTTT
TRBV28	.	TRBD2	TRBJ2-3	CATSFPGGGTDTQYF	TGTGCCACCAGTTTTCCGGGGGGGGGCACAGATACGCAGTATTTT
TRBV9	.	.	TRBJ1-6	CASSVEDSANSPLHF	TGTGCCAGCAGCGTAGAGGACAGCGCGAATTCACCCCTCCACTTT
TRBV30	.	.	TRBJ1-3	CAWRGKSSGNTIYF	TGTGCCTGGAGGGGGAAGAGCTCTGGAAACACCATATATTTT
TRBV5-1	.	TRBD2	TRBJ2-3	CASSFGWSGGAPDTQYF	TGCGCCAGCAGCTTCGGATGGAGCGGGGGGGCACCAGATACGCAGTATTTT
TRBV15	once	TRBD1	TRBJ1-5	CATSGGGTGYFQPQHF	TGTGCCACCAGCGGAGGGGGGACAGGGTATTTTCAGCCCCAGCATTTT
TRBV7-2	.	.	TRBJ1-1	CASSLTGFRSETEAFF	TGTGCCAGCAGCCTTACAGGGTTTAGGTCCGAAACTGAAGCTTTCTTT
TRBV19	.	TRBD2	TRBJ2-3	CASSELAGGSNTQYF	TGTGCCAGTAGCGAGCTAGCGGGGGGATCAAATACGCAGTATTTT
TRBV5-1	.	TRBD2	TRBJ2-3	CASSSKRGETDTQYF	TGCGCCAGCAGCTCAAAGCGGGGGGAAACAGATACGCAGTATTTT
TRBV25-1	.	.	TRBJ2-7	CASSAGYEQYF	TGTGCCAGCAGTGCGGGGTACGAGCAGTACTTC
TRBV6-5	.	.	TRBJ1-2	CASSYSTFVAVYGYTF	TGTGCCAGCAGTTACTCGACATTCGTGGCCGTCTATGGCTACACCTTC
TRBV7-9	.	TRBD2	TRBJ2-1	CASSLGPSGIQNEQFF	TGTGCCAGCAGCTTAGGGCCTAGCGGCATTCAGAATGAGCAGTTCTTC
TRBV5-1	.	TRBD2	TRBJ2-7	CASSRSGSNNEQYF	TGCGCCAGCAGCCGGAGCGGGAGCAACAACGAGCAGTACTTC
TRBV29-1	.	TRBD1	TRBJ1-5	CSVGQGYQPQHF	TGCAGCGTAGGACAGGGCTATCAGCCCCAGCATTTT
TRBV7-8	.	.	TRBJ1-5	CASSLGQINQPQHF	TGTGCCAGCAGCTTAGGGCAGATCAATCAGCCCCAGCATTTT